The 6 T cell receptor beta chains below come from one sample, sequenced in a study of PD-1 blockade in mismatch repair-deficient tumors. Using immunoSEQ multiplex PCR, the repertoire was profiled, and TCRdb retains in-frame clones only, with some absent. Of 75,000 to 80,000 clones listed, approximately 80% are singletons. The material sequenced was peripheral blood, taken 44 weeks after starting pembrolizumab. These receptors were obtained from an adult with mismatch repair-deficient cancer.

This clone appeared once. This chain uses TRBV6-5 with TRBJ2-7; weak D call: TRBD2 (6 bases). Germline loops: CDR1 MNHEY, CDR2 SVGAGI. The CDR3 length is 14 residues. Trimming took off 6 bases at V and 0 bases at J, with 12 bases between the two ends. CDR3 DNA: TGTGCCAGCAGCCCAGGGACTCACTCCTACGAGCAGTACTTC. It codes for CASSPGTHSYEQYF.

The chain links TRBV6-6 to TRBJ1-1; D possibly corresponds to TRBD1 (6 bases). CDR3 size: 12 residues. V dropped 6 bases and J dropped 6 bases, with 11 bases sitting between them. The germline gives CDR1 MNHNY, CDR2 SVGAGI (reference sequence). The CDR3 DNA reads TGTGCCAGCAGCCTACAGGGCGCTGAAGCTTTCTTT. Amino acid sequence: CASSLQGAEAFF.

The V gene is TRBV6-5, the J gene TRBJ2-7; D may be TRBD1 (5 bases). The CDR3 is 12 residues long. From germline, CDR1 is MNHEY and CDR2 SVGAGI. Trimming cost V 7 bases and J 4 bases, with 11 bases left between them. This CDR3 is CASTTQGYEQYF. The CDR3, as DNA: TGTGCCAGCACCACCCAGGGATACGAGCAGTACTTC.

J is TRBJ2-1 and V is TRBV7-3; D unclear. The CDR3 length is 15 residues. Germline-derived CDR1 and CDR2 are SGHTA and FQGTGA. Trimming took off 3 bases at V and 0 bases at J, with 9 bases between the two ends. The CDR3 DNA sequence: TGTGCCAGCAGCTTGACTGCGAGCTCCTACAATGAGCAGTTCTTC. Encoded protein: CASSLTASSYNEQFF.

CDR3 sequence: CASSPGTSGSVIDTQYF. The CDR3 DNA reads TGTGCCAGCAGCCCGGGGACTAGCGGCAGCGTGATAGATACGCAGTATTTT. The chain employs TRBV4-2 and TRBJ2-3, with TRBD2 identical over 11 bases. Per the germline V gene, CDR1 is LGHNA and CDR2 is YNFKEQ. The CDR3 runs 17 residues. Trimming at V came to 4 bases and at J to 5 bases, leaving 11 bases not matched to a gene.

The sample holds a few counts of this clone. The chain employs TRBV29-1 and TRBJ2-4; D may match TRBD1 or TRBD2 (7 bases each). V dropped 2 bases and J dropped 2 bases, with 22 bases sitting between them. The CDR3 consists of 18 residues. Germline V gene lookup returns CDR1 SQVTM and CDR2 ANQGSEA. Here the CDR3 DNA reads TGCAGCGTTGAACAGGCAGGGGGAGGGTGGATAACCAAAAACATTCAGTACTTC. It yields the protein CSVEQAGGGWITKNIQYF.